Only a few counts were recorded for the clone carrying this T cell receptor beta chain. Its antigen is unknown. The data belong to a study of cytomegalovirus exposure and HLA in healthy donors. The study, taken as a whole, reports: A missense variant in DCLRE1C was later tied to TCR beta V- and J-gene trimming. Many donors carried some public TCRs, although rarity characterized most TCR sequences. Later analysis showed most CMV-associated TCR beta chains appearing HLA-restricted. The number of N-insertions in an Asian-associated ancestry cluster was reportedly below the approximately 700-donor mean in a later analysis.

PCR amplification relied on 60 Vbeta primers (plus 13 Jbeta primers). Using immunoSEQ multiplex PCR, the repertoire was profiled, and TCRdb retains in-frame clones only, with some absent. Of about 170,000 clones listed, around 80% were seen once; the top ten hold 4.5%. Germline-derived CDR1 and CDR2 are MNHEY and SMNVEV (reference sequence). The CDR3 is 18 amino acids. V shed 6 bases and J 3 bases; nucleotides not matched to a gene: 17. What was sequenced was PBMCs. This receptor was obtained from a woman in her 50s in good health and CMV-seropositive. V is TRBV27 and J is TRBJ2-7, with TRBD1 matching 10 bases. The CDR3 region has the DNA TGTGCCAGCAGCACAGGGAGAAAAGCCGGGACAGGGGTCTACGAGCAGTACTTC. The encoded protein is CASSTGRKAGTGVYEQYF.